Included here is one T cell receptor beta chain sequence, with context. The antigen remains undetermined. CDR1 and CDR2 from the germline V gene are PRHDT and FYEKMQ (reference sequence). The V and J ends lost 5 bases and 0 bases, in that order; junction bases with no gene match: 3. The CDR3 covers 14 residues. The sample originates from a study of shared clonotypes between healthy human individuals. Study at large: Ranging from 18 to 49 in age, donors were a couple of women and a few men.

Assay used: immunoSEQ multiplex PCR; TCRdb lists only in-frame clones, some missing. The repertoire includes roughly 2.4 million clones, around 95% of them detected once, and over 0.1% sits in the top ten. Overall study results and limits: Sequencing depth was predicted to influence how clonotypes are shared among donors.

Sequenced input: naive CD4+ T cells sorted from blood. Subset described: CD45RA+ positively selected. The receptor comes from a man aged 18 to 30 in good health. This chain joins TRBV13 and TRBJ1-2; 7 bases line up with TRBD1. This chain's CDR3 is CASSPGQANYGYTF. CDR3 DNA sequence: TGTGCCAGCAGCCCCGGACAGGCTAACTATGGCTACACCTTC.